A selection of T cell receptor beta chains follows, all from one sample in a study of response to subunit inactivated influenza vaccine. TCRdb reprocessed the RT-PCR reads with MiXCR, giving one entry per CDR3 protein. The sample records roughly 500,000 distinct CDR3 sequences, less than 30% being singletons. The specimen was CD4+ T cells sorted from PBMCs, collected around 5 days after vaccination. All receptors come from a man aged 50 or older who received an inactivated influenza vaccine. Both conserved end residues are part of each CDR3. A D gene is named only where the DNA matches it firmly. Only some rows state a clone size, as once, few, many or a class for expanded clones.

j_call	v_call	d_call	clone_size	cdr3_nt	cdr3_aa
TRBJ1-4	TRBV6-1	TRBD1	-	TGTGCCAGCAGTGAAGCGAGGGGGCAAAATGAAAAACTGTTTTTT	CASSEARGQNEKLFF
TRBJ1-4	TRBV27	TRBD1	-	TGTGCCAGCAGTTTGGGACAGGGTGACCTCCGCGAAAAACTGTTTTTT	CASSLGQGDLREKLFF
TRBJ2-3	TRBV20-1	-	many	TGCAGTGCTAGCACCGGGAGTCAAGATACGCAGTATTTT	CSASTGSQDTQYF
TRBJ2-5	TRBV11-2	TRBD2	-	TGTGCCAGCAGCTCGATAGCGGGGTCCCCAGAGACCCAGTACTTC	CASSSIAGSPETQYF
TRBJ2-6	TRBV7-3	-	-	TGTGCCAGCAGCCCTAGGGCCGTGTCTGGGGCCAACGTCCTGACTTTC	CASSPRAVSGANVLTF
TRBJ1-1	TRBV20-1	TRBD1	few	TGCAGTGCAAGACCGGGACAGATAAACACTGAAGCTTTCTTT	CSARPGQINTEAFF
TRBJ1-5	TRBV20-1	TRBD1	-	TGCAGTGCAGGACAGGGGCCCGAACTTAGCAATCAGCCCCAGCATTTT	CSAGQGPELSNQPQHF
TRBJ2-3	TRBV20-1	-	few	TGCAGTGTCAGCCCCGGGGACACAGATACGCAGTATTTT	CSVSPGDTDTQYF
TRBJ1-2	TRBV12-3/TRBV12-4	-	-	TGTGCCAGCAGTTTAGACAGGATCCATTATGGCTACACCTTC	CASSLDRIHYGYTF
TRBJ1-1	TRBV27	-	-	TGTGCCAGCAGTCTAATGGGGGGTTTTATGAACACTGAAGCTTTCTTT	CASSLMGGFMNTEAFF
TRBJ2-1	TRBV2	-	-	TGTGCCAGCAGGGGGGACTTATTATCCTACAATGAGCAGTTCTTC	CASRGDLLSYNEQFF
TRBJ2-5	TRBV27	-	-	TGTGCCAGCAGTTTATCCTCGGCAAGGAAGACCCAGTACTTC	CASSLSSARKTQYF
TRBJ2-1	TRBV10-3	-	many	TGTGCCATCAGTGAGTACGGGTACAATGAGCAGTTCTTC	CAISEYGYNEQFF
TRBJ1-1	TRBV20-1	-	few	TGCAGTGCCCAGGGCGGTCTGAACACTGAAGCTTTCTTT	CSAQGGLNTEAFF
TRBJ2-3	TRBV5-1	-	-	TGCGCCAGCAGCTTGGAGAGGGATGTGGGTACGCAGTATTTT	CASSLERDVGTQYF
TRBJ2-3	TRBV6-2/TRBV6-3	-	-	TGTGCCAGCAGTATCCGGGGAAACACAGATACGCAGTATTTT	CASSIRGNTDTQYF
TRBJ2-1	TRBV7-2	TRBD1	-	TGTGCCAGCAGGACAGGGGGCGGAAGCTCCTACAATGAGCAGTTCTTC	CASRTGGGSSYNEQFF
TRBJ2-3	TRBV2	TRBD1	once	TGTGCCAGCAGTGAACAGGGACAGGGGATTAGTGGGGATACGCAGTATTTT	CASSEQGQGISGDTQYF
TRBJ1-2	TRBV12-3/TRBV12-4	TRBD1	-	TGTGCCAGCACCCCCGGATCAGACAGGGGGCTCTATGGCTACACCTTC	CASTPGSDRGLYGYTF
TRBJ1-5	TRBV20-1	TRBD1	few	TGCAGTGCTAAATTCGGGACAGCCAATCAGCCCCAGCATTTT	CSAKFGTANQPQHF
TRBJ2-1	TRBV4-3	-	-	TGCGCCAGCAGCCAAGAGAGGAGGGGGGGCTGGCATGAGCAGTTCTTC	CASSQERRGGWHEQFF
TRBJ2-1	TRBV6-1	TRBD2	-	TGTGCCAGCAGCCGAGGGCGGGGGACTTCCTACAATGAGCAGTTCTTC	CASSRGRGTSYNEQFF
TRBJ1-1	TRBV7-9	TRBD1	-	TGTGCCAGCAGCTTCCATCAAAGACAGGGGGCGGCTTTCTTT	CASSFHQRQGAAFF
TRBJ1-6	TRBV20-1	-	few	TGCAGTGCTAGTTCTGACATCTACAATTCACCCCTCCACTTT	CSASSDIYNSPLHF
TRBJ1-5	TRBV12-3/TRBV12-4	-	-	TGTGCCAGCAGTTTAGTCGGGATTCGCAATCAGCCCCAGCATTTT	CASSLVGIRNQPQHF
TRBJ2-3	TRBV7-8	TRBD2	-	TGTGCCAGCAGCTTTATAATAGCGGGAGACACAGATACGCAGTATTTT	CASSFIIAGDTDTQYF
TRBJ2-5	TRBV9	TRBD2	-	TGTGCCAGCAGCGTAGAGGGACTAGCGGGAAGGGAGACCCAGTACTTC	CASSVEGLAGRETQYF
TRBJ2-3	TRBV20-1	-	few	TGCAGTGCTAGTGAGCGGGCCGCATCAGATACGCAGTATTTT	CSASERAASDTQYF
TRBJ2-1	TRBV10-3	-	-	TGTGCCATCAGTGGTACCGGGACAGCGGGCAACAATGAGCAGTTCTTC	CAISGTGTAGNNEQFF
TRBJ2-7	TRBV2	TRBD1	-	TGTGCCAGCAGCATAGGACAGGGTTTGGGCGAGCAGTACTTC	CASSIGQGLGEQYF
TRBJ2-7	TRBV6-2/TRBV6-3	TRBD1	-	TGTGCCAGCAGTTATTCAGGGGGCGGCTACGAGCAGTACTTC	CASSYSGGGYEQYF